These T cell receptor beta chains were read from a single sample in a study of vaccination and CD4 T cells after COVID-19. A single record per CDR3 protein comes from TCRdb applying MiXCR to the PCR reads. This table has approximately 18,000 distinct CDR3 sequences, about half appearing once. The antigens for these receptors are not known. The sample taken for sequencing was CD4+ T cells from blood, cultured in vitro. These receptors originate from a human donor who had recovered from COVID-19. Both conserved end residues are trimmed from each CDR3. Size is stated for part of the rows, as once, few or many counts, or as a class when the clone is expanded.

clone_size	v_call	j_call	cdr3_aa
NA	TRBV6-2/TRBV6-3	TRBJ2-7	ASSYFLGGRNNFKAYEQY
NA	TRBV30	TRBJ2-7	AWSVFRTSGRAYEQY
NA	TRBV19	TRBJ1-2	ASSPGGGGYT
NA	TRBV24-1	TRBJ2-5	ATSDPGRETQY
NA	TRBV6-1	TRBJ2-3	ASSEIGWVNTQY
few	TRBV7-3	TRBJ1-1	ASSLTTASNTEAF
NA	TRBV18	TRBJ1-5	ASSPGRDSNQPQH
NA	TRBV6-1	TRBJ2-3	ASSYIVGTASDTQY
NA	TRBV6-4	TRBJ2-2	AGPWAVGTGELF
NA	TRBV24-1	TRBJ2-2	ATIPTGGDTGELF
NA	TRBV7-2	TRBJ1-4	ASSLSRDEKLF
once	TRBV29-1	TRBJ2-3	SVTPSGSTDTQY
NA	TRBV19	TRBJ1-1	ASSVAGRGNTEAF
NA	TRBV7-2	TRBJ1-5	ASTLGGANQPQH
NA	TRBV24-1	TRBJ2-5	ATSEGPKGETQY
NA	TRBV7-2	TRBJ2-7	ASSLAPSGMESEQY
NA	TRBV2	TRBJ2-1	ASTSDYNEQF
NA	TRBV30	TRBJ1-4	AWSRGHGEKLF
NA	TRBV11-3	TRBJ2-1	ASSIRHTAVNEQF
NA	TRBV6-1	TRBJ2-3	ASRRTRGPQDTQY
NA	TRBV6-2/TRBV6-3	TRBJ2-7	ASSYSGTGSYEQY
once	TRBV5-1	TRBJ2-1	ASSLTKDEQF
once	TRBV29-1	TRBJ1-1	SVEGRDTFNTEAF
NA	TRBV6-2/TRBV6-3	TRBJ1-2	ASRATGEANYGYT
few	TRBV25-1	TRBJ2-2	ASSPQTTGRTGELF
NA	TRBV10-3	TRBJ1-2	AISGGTGANYGYT
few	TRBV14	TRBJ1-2	ASSPEWGADGYT
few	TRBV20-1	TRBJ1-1	SARDGGRGRNTEAF
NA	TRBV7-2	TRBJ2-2	ASRVQTNTGELF
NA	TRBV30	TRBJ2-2	AWRGGVGELF
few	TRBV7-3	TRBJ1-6	ASSVTGVGSPLH
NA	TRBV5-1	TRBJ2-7	ASSRFEFVRDSYEQY
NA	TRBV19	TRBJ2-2	ASGLAVRVTRELF
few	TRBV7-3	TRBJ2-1	ASSPPGTPYNEQF
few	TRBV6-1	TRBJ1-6	ASRDREGSPLH
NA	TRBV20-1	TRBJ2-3	SARTPRGQDTQY
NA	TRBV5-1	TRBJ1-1	ASSLQGDFSEAF
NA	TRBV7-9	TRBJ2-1	ASSSPLAGAVYSEQF
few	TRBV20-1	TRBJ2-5	SARVGGRRETQY
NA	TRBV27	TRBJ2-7	ASQHRTVTYEQY
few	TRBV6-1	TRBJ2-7	ASSTFRVGAYEQY
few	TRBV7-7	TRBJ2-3	ASSLRLAGAGDTQY
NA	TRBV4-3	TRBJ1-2	ASSQEGGMGDYGYT
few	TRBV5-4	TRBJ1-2	ASSPDRQAYGYT
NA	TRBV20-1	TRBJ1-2	SVREGGGDGYT
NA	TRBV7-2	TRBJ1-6	ASSDPQVSPLH
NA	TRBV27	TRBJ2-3	ASSFGGGVSDTQY
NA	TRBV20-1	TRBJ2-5	SANRYQETQY
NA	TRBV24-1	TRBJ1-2	ATRGEGREDGYT
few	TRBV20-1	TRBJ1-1	SATRDSLNTEAF
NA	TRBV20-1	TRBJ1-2	SARVGINYGYT
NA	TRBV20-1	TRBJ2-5	SGTSGGQETQY